This TCR beta chain was recovered during a study of regulatory T cells in long-lasting Graves disease. This CDR3 is 17 amino acids long. V dropped 2 bases and J dropped 3 bases, with 20 bases sitting between them. Germline CDR1 reads MNHEY; CDR2 reads SMNVEV (reference sequence). Sample time point: newly diagnosed GD, antithyroid drugs for less than 3 months. PBMCs were the source of the RNA used for TCR sequencing. HTBI primers from iRepertoire and Arm-PCR of CDR3 regions yielded the TCR beta libraries. Each CDR3 protein gets one entry after TCRdb re-called the multiplex PCR reads with MiXCR. The table records some 600,000 distinct CDR3 sequences, about 15% of them present only once. This same sample was also part of a study on T cells in Graves' hyperthyroidism and ophthalmopathy.

The genes are TRBV27 and TRBJ2-7, with D perhaps assigned TRBD1 or TRBD2 (5 bases each). Specimen: peripheral blood mononuclear cells (PBMCs), collected at new diagnosis, from a patient treated with antithyroid drugs. The sequence came from a man younger than 35 with Graves disease. In nucleotides, the CDR3 is TGTGCCAGCAGTTTAGAGTTCGAACGGGACGGATACTACGAGCAGTACTTC. Its translation is CASSLEFERDGYYEQYF.